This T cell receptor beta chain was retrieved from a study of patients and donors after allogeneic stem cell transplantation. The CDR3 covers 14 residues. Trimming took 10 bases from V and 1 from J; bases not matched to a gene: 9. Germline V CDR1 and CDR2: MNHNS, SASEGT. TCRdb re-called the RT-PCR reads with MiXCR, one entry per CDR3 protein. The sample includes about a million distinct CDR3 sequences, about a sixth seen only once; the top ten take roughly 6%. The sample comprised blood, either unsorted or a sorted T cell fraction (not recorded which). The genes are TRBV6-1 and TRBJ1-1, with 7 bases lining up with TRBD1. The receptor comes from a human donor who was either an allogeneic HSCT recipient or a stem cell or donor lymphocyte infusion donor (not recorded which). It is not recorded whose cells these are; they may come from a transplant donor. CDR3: CATTRQGGNTEAFF. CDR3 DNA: TGTGCCACAACCAGACAGGGAGGGAACACTGAAGCTTTCTTT.